This TCR beta chain comes out of a study of T cell repertoires in cytomegalovirus infection. The CDR3 is made up of 16 amino acids. Trimming took off 7 bases at V and 4 bases at J, with 20 bases between the two ends. In its sample, this clonotype was seen many times. Its antigen is as yet unknown. Study-wide results and caveats: In two of eight donors, the top clonotype was HLA-C-restricted CMV-specific.

TCRdb reanalysed the reads using MiXCR and keeps one entry per CDR3 protein. The top ten hold roughly 10% of the sample, which has 400,000 to 550,000 distinct CDR3 sequences, around 11% seen once. The chain employs TRBV12-3 or TRBV12-4 and TRBJ2-1; D is tentatively TRBD1 or TRBD2 (6 bases each). This TCR was recovered from a human donor in good health (CMV status not recorded). Some clones in this sample may be carry-over from other donors' samples. The specimen sequenced was PBMCs. The CDR3 DNA is TGTGCCAGCACCCTTTTTAGGGGGGCGGGTTACAATGAGCAGTTCTTC. Translation: CASTLFRGAGYNEQFF.